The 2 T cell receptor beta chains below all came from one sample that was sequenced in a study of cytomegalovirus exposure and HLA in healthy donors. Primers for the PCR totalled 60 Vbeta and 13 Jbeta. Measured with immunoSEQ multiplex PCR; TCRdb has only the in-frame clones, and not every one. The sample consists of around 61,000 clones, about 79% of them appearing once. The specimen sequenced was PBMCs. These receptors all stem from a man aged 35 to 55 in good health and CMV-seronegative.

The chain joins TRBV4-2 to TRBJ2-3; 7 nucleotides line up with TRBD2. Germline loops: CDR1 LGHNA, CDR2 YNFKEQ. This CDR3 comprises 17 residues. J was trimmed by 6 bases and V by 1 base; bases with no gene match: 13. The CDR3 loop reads CASSQGNSGGFIDTQYF. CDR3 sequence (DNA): TGTGCCAGCAGCCAAGGAAATTCGGGGGGATTTATCGATACGCAGTATTTT.

The CDR3 sequence: CASSLGGDNQPQHF. The CDR3 nucleotides read TGTGCCAGCTCACTGGGTGGAGACAATCAGCCCCAGCATTTT. The chain combines TRBV18 with TRBJ1-5; the D is unclear. The germline V gene encodes CDR1 KGHSH and CDR2 LQKENI. V was shortened by 4 bases and J by 3 bases, with 10 bases between the two germline ends. This CDR3 contains 14 residues.